This entry lists 32 T cell receptor beta chains sequenced from one sample in a study of regulatory T cells in long-lasting Graves disease. Noted time point: newly diagnosed GD, antithyroid drugs for less than 3 months. The TCR library was made from RNA that had been extracted from PBMCs in TRIzol. TCR beta libraries were built with iRepertoire HTBI primers and Arm-PCR of CDR3 regions. One entry per CDR3 protein, called by TCRdb with MiXCR from the multiplex PCR reads. The table records 450,000 to 500,000 distinct CDR3 sequences, 15% to 20% of them present only once. Separately, the same data were catalogued under a study of T cells in Graves' hyperthyroidism and ophthalmopathy.

The sample here was peripheral blood mononuclear cells (PBMCs), taken at new diagnosis, from a patient treated with antithyroid drugs. The receptors were sampled from a man aged 40-50 years with Graves disease.

At least ten counts were recorded for this clonotype. The V call is TRBV20-1, the J call TRBJ2-4; D unresolved. V lost 4 bases, J lost 0 bases, and 10 bases lay in between. CDR1 is DFQATT, CDR2 SNEGSKA, per germline (reference sequence). This CDR3 has 14 amino acids. The CDR3, as DNA: TGCAGTGCTATGCACGGACGAGCCAAAAACATTCAGTACTTC. It codes for CSAMHGRAKNIQYF.

This clonotype was counted ten times or more. The chain carries TRBV18 and TRBJ2-1, with D perhaps TRBD2 (5 bases). V gave up 8 bases and J gave up 7 bases, with 12 bases separating them. Germline CDR1 and CDR2: KGHSH and LQKENI. The CDR3 is 12 residues long. CDR3 sequence (DNA): TGTGCCAGCAGCCCGGAGCGGAATGAGCAGTTCTTC. This codes for CASSPERNEQFF.

Only a few counts were recorded for this clonotype. The V and J genes are TRBV6-1 and TRBJ2-6; tentatively, D is TRBD2 (6 bases). This CDR3 contains 17 residues. Trimming cost V 11 bases and J 1 base, with 21 bases left between them. Germline V gene data show CDR1 as MNHNS and CDR2 as SASEGT. DNA for the CDR3: TGTGCCGCGGGGCTCCCGAAAAACGGGTCTGGGGCCAACGTCCTGACTTTC. Translating gives CAAGLPKNGSGANVLTF.

There are a few counts of this clonotype. CDR3 sequence (DNA): TGTGCCAGCAGTTTCGGAGGGGGTTATCAGCCCCAGCATTTT. As protein: CASSFGGGYQPQHF. The chain uses TRBV27 and TRBJ1-5, with a weak D call TRBD1 (6 bases). Trimming pared 3 bases from V and 5 bases from J, leaving 11 bases between. Germline V lookup: CDR1 MNHEY, CDR2 SMNVEV (reference sequence). The CDR3 is made up of 14 amino acids.

In the case of this clonotype: This sequence may be a read error, since a much larger clone differs from it by one base. The final CDR3 position lacks the conserved phenylalanine or tryptophan, pointing to a likely read error. The genes are TRBV18 and TRBJ2-1, with 7 nucleotides matching TRBD1. Trimming removed 2 bases from V and 5 bases from J; junction bases left unmatched: 6. This CDR3 is built from 15 residues. Germline V gene lookup returns CDR1 KGHSH and CDR2 LQKENI. The CDR3 DNA is TGTGCCAGCTCACCAAAAGGGACAGCGGACAATGAGCAGTTCCTC. Translated: CASSPKGTADNEQFL.

This clonotype occurred many times. The chain links TRBV11-2 to TRBJ2-5; 8 bases are shared with TRBD1. Germline-derived CDR1 and CDR2 are SGHAT and FQNNGV. There are 16 residues in the CDR3. The V and J ends lost 1 base and 1 base, in that order; junction bases with no gene match: 5. The chain's CDR3 is CASSLVGDRPQETQYF. CDR3 coding DNA: TGTGCCAGCAGCTTAGTAGGGGACAGGCCCCAAGAGACCCAGTACTTC.

Worth noting for this clonotype: A much larger clone lies one base from this, so it may be a read error. This chain joins TRBV2 and TRBJ2-4; D uncertain. The germline V and J ends were trimmed by 7 bases and 6 bases, with 7 bases remaining between them. Germline CDR1 and CDR2: SNHLY and FYNNEI. There are 11 residues in the CDR3. In nucleotides, the CDR3 is TGTGCCAGCACTAGAGGAAACATTCAGTACTTC. It yields the protein CASTRGNIQYF.

The gene calls are TRBV11-3 and TRBJ2-1; 8 nucleotides agree with TRBD2. The CDR3 consists of 15 residues. The V gene's germline CDR1 is SGHNT and CDR2 YENEEA. J lost 5 bases, V lost 5 bases, and 8 bases had no gene match. The CDR3 sequence: CASSPGGGRHNEQFF. Written as DNA, the CDR3 is TGTGCCAGCAGCCCCGGGGGGGGCCGGCACAATGAGCAGTTCTTC.

In its sample, this clonotype was seen a few times. This chain connects TRBV29-1 to TRBJ2-4, with D perhaps matching TRBD1 or TRBD2 (6 bases each). The ends were cut back, 2 bases at V and 6 bases at J, with 17 bases in the middle. This CDR3 has 15 amino acids. Germline-derived CDR1 and CDR2 are SQVTM and ANQGSEA. This CDR3 is CSVERIPGASNIQYF. The CDR3 region has the DNA TGCAGCGTTGAAAGAATTCCGGGGGCGTCAAACATTCAGTACTTC.

In this sample, this clonotype turned up a few times. The chain employs TRBV20-1 and TRBJ2-1; 11 bases are shared with TRBD2. Germline V CDR1 and CDR2: DFQATT, SNEGSKA (reference sequence). Unmatched junction bases numbered 7, after V lost 6 bases and J lost 9 bases. The CDR3 runs 13 residues. CDR3 nucleotide sequence: TGCAGTGCGCTTAGCGGGAGGGCCGTTGAGCAGTTCTTC. It encodes CSALSGRAVEQFF.

The table lists this clonotype with a few counts. This sequence joins TRBV18 and TRBJ2-1; 10 bases align to TRBD2. The CDR3 is 17 amino acids. J was trimmed by 2 bases and V by 1 base; bases with no gene match: 5. Germline CDR1 is KGHSH and CDR2 is LQKENI. Here the CDR3 reads CASSPLPSGSTYNEQFF. The CDR3 DNA reads TGTGCCAGCTCACCACTACCTAGCGGGAGCACCTACAATGAGCAGTTCTTC.

J is TRBJ1-2 and V is TRBV2, with D perhaps TRBD1 (5 bases). The ends were cut back, 7 bases at V and 8 bases at J, with 17 bases in the middle. Germline CDR1 reads SNHLY; CDR2 reads FYNNEI. CDR3 length: 13 residues. The CDR3 loop reads CASIGTATMGYTF. DNA for the CDR3: TGTGCCAGCATCGGGACGGCCACTATGGGCTACACCTTC.

The chain couples TRBV6-1 to TRBJ2-3, with 9 bases identical to TRBD2. CDR1 and CDR2 (germline): MNHNS, SASEGT. This CDR3 region has 15 residues. The ends lost 6 bases at V and 4 bases at J; junction bases unmatched: 8. CDR3 sequence (DNA): TGTGCCAGCAGGATTGGGCGGGAGGGCCCAGATACGCAGTATTTT. It translates to CASRIGREGPDTQYF.

As regards this clonotype: A much larger clone differs by one base, so this may be a read error. The genes are TRBV27 and TRBJ2-5; 13 bases agree with TRBD2. CDR1 is MNHEY, CDR2 SMNVEV, per germline (reference sequence). J lost 7 bases, V lost 4 bases, and 12 bases had no gene match. This CDR3 is built from 17 residues. CDR3 in DNA: TGTGCCAGCAGTTCCGCCGGACTAGCGGGAGCTGTGGGGACCCAGTACTTC. This translates into CASSSAGLAGAVGTQYF.

This clonotype has ten or more counts. The V and J genes are TRBV28 and TRBJ1-1; 7 bases match TRBD1. There are 15 residues in the CDR3. V was clipped by 5 bases and J by 7 bases; unmatched bases: 13. The V gene's germline CDR1 is MDHEN and CDR2 SYDVKM. The CDR3, as DNA: TGTGCCAGCAGTCCCACGTGGGAGGGGGCTAATGAAGCTTTCTTT. Protein: CASSPTWEGANEAFF.

This clonotype was counted ten times or more. The V call is TRBV18, the J call TRBJ2-5; TRBD2 agrees at 7 bases. In germline, CDR1 is KGHSH, CDR2 LQKENI. J gave up 5 bases and V 6 bases, and 9 bases lay outside the gene matches. This CDR3 contains 14 residues. Here the CDR3 DNA reads TGTGCCAGCTCGGGCGGGAGCGGATGGGAGACCCAGTACTTC. The encoded protein is CASSGGSGWETQYF.

This clonotype was found many times. The chain employs TRBV2 and TRBJ2-3; D is possibly TRBD1 or TRBD2 (7 bases each). The CDR3 covers 17 residues. Trimming took off 6 bases at V and 1 base at J, with 20 bases between the two ends. Germline lookup yields CDR1 SNHLY and CDR2 FYNNEI. CDR3 region: CASRPSGGGWGTDTQYF. The CDR3 DNA is TGTGCCAGCAGACCGTCAGGGGGGGGATGGGGCACAGATACGCAGTATTTT.

This clonotype has a count of ten or more. The gene calls are TRBV20-1 and TRBJ1-6; TRBD1 matches at 9 bases. The length of the CDR3 is 14 residues. J gave up 10 bases and V 2 bases, and 6 bases lay outside the gene matches. Germline CDR1 reads DFQATT; CDR2 reads SNEGSKA (reference sequence). Here the CDR3 reads CSARPDRGVSPLHF. The DNA for the CDR3 is TGCAGTGCTAGACCAGACAGGGGGGTCTCACCCCTCCACTTT.

In this sample, this clonotype turned up a few times. This rearrangement joins TRBV18 to TRBJ2-7; D is unresolved. V was cut by 0 bases and J by 9 bases, with 15 bases left in between. This CDR3 is built from 14 residues. Germline V gene sequence: CDR1 KGHSH, CDR2 LQKENI. DNA of the CDR3: TGTGCCAGCTCACCACCCCCGTCCCCATTTGGGCAGTACTTC. The encoded protein is CASSPPPSPFGQYF.

The chain recombines TRBV30 with TRBJ1-6; D unclear. The CDR3 totals 13 residues. The germline gives CDR1 GTSNPN, CDR2 SVGIG (reference sequence). The V end was cut by 2 bases, the J end by 10 bases, with 12 bases between. Written as DNA, the CDR3 is TGTGCCTGGAGTCCCAGGACTGGGTCACCCCTCCACTTT. This sequence encodes CAWSPRTGSPLHF.

This chain joins TRBV24-1 and TRBJ2-2; D is tentatively TRBD1 or TRBD2 (5 bases each). The germline V gene encodes CDR1 KGHDR and CDR2 SFDVKD. V was pared by 0 bases and J by 5 bases, with 12 bases between. The CDR3 loop spans 16 amino acids. CDR3 sequence reads: CATSDLEGRGTGELFF. CDR3 sequence (DNA): TGTGCCACCAGTGATTTGGAGGGGCGCGGGACCGGGGAGCTGTTTTTT.

The table lists this clonotype with many counts. The gene calls are TRBV20-1 and TRBJ2-1, with 7 positions matching TRBD2. Per germline, CDR1 DFQATT and CDR2 SNEGSKA (reference sequence). This CDR3 is built from 13 residues. Unmatched junction bases numbered 4, after V lost 0 bases and J lost 8 bases. The CDR3 loop is CSARDGAGDEQFF. The CDR3 DNA reads as TGCAGTGCTAGAGATGGGGCGGGGGATGAGCAGTTCTTC.

This clonotype was observed at least ten times. This sequence joins TRBV11-2 and TRBJ2-1; no clear D gene. The germline gives CDR1 SGHAT, CDR2 FQNNGV. The CDR3 length is 15 residues. The V and J ends lost 2 bases and 5 bases respectively, with 13 bases between them. The CDR3, as DNA: TGTGCCAGCAGCTTATCGGTTGCCAGTCACAATGAGCAGTTCTTC. Translation: CASSLSVASHNEQFF.

The chain's CDR3 is CASSFFGPSYEQYF. The CDR3, as DNA: TGTGCCAGCAGCTTTTTCGGGCCTAGCTACGAGCAGTACTTC. V is TRBV7-2 and J is TRBJ2-7; D gene uncertain. Germline V gene data show CDR1 as SGHTA and CDR2 as FQGNSA. Between the trimmed V and J ends, which lost 3 bases and 3 bases, there was a span of 12 bases. The CDR3 length is 14 residues. Full variable domain (outside the CDR3, taken from reference TRBV7-2 and TRBJ2-7): GAGVSQSPSNKVTEKGKDVELRCDPISGHTALYWYRQSLGQGLEFLIYFQGNSAPDKSGLPSDRFSAERTGGSVSTLTIQRTQQEDSAVYLCASSFFGPSYEQYFGPGTRLTVT.

This clonotype was seen more than once but under ten times. The chain combines TRBV6-4 with TRBJ1-1; 9 nucleotides line up with TRBD1. This CDR3 region has 15 residues. The V gene end was trimmed by 7 bases and the J gene end by 8 bases; junction bases not matched to a gene: 14. Germline lookup yields CDR1 MRHNA and CDR2 SNTAGT. The CDR3 DNA is TGTGCCAGCATCATTACAGGGGGACAGGGAATCGAAGCTTTCTTT. This sequence encodes CASIITGGQGIEAFF.

The rearrangement links TRBV6-1 to TRBJ1-6; TRBD1 might be the D (5 bases). This CDR3 is built from 16 residues. Trimming shortened V by 0 bases and J by 7 bases, and 13 bases separated the two germline ends. In germline, CDR1 is MNHNS, CDR2 SASEGT. CDR3 loop: CASSEAPGGKNSPLHF. The DNA of the CDR3 is TGTGCCAGCAGTGAAGCGCCGGGGGGTAAGAATTCACCCCTCCACTTT.

V is TRBV10-3 and J is TRBJ2-5; no clear D. The V gene lost 0 bases and the J gene lost 2 bases, with 7 bases spanning the gap. Germline CDR1 ENHRY, CDR2 SYGVKD. The CDR3 totals 14 residues. The DNA of the CDR3 is TGTGCCATCAGTGAGTCGAGATTACAAGAGACCCAGTACTTC. It translates to CAISESRLQETQYF.

This clonotype has ten or more counts. V gene TRBV5-1 combines with J gene TRBJ1-1; D might be TRBD1 (6 bases). Germline loops: CDR1 SGHRS, CDR2 YFSETQ. The V end was cut by 0 bases, the J end by 10 bases, with 16 bases between. The CDR3 runs 14 residues. CDR3 region: CASSLAGGAQPAFF. In nucleotides, the CDR3 is TGCGCCAGCAGCTTGGCGGGGGGCGCGCAACCAGCTTTCTTT.

In this sample, this clonotype turned up a few times. The chain recombines TRBV28 with TRBJ1-5; D is possibly TRBD1 (5 bases). Trimming took 7 bases from V and 4 from J, leaving 14 bases between them. CDR3 length: 14 residues. The germline V gene encodes CDR1 MDHEN and CDR2 SYDVKM. CDR3 loop: CASTKRGGNQPQHF. The DNA for the CDR3 is TGTGCCAGCACCAAAAGGGGCGGAAATCAGCCCCAGCATTTT.

There are many counts of this clonotype. V usage is TRBV2 and J usage is TRBJ2-4, with 7 nucleotides matching TRBD2. The ends lost 6 bases at V and 2 bases at J; junction bases unmatched: 10. The CDR3 is made up of 16 amino acids. Per germline, CDR1 SNHLY and CDR2 FYNNEI. The DNA of the CDR3 is TGTGCCAGCAGGACCCGCGGGAGTTGGACCAAAAACATTCAGTACTTC. This sequence encodes CASRTRGSWTKNIQYF. The variable domain in full, completed from reference TRBV2 and TRBJ2-4, reads EPEVTQTPSHQVTQMGQEVILRCVPISNHLYFYWYRQILGQKVEFLVSFYNNEISEKSEIFDDQFSVERPDGSNFTLKIRSTKLEDSAMYFCASRTRGSWTKNIQYFGAGTRLSVL.

This clonotype was found a few times. The chain combines TRBV9 with TRBJ2-2; unclear D gene. Germline V gene sequence: CDR1 SGDLS, CDR2 YYNGEE. The CDR3 spans 14 residues. Trimming shortened V by 0 bases and J by 3 bases, and 6 bases separated the two germline ends. The CDR3 protein is CASSVETDTGELFF. The CDR3 DNA reads TGTGCCAGCAGCGTAGAAACGGACACCGGGGAGCTGTTTTTT.

The chain couples TRBV6-1 to TRBJ1-1; possibly TRBD1 for D (5 bases). The V gene lost 8 bases and the J gene lost 1 base, with 14 bases spanning the gap. Per germline, CDR1 MNHNS and CDR2 SASEGT. The CDR3 consists of 14 residues. The chain's CDR3 is CASGKGRSNTEAFF. CDR3 DNA: TGTGCCAGCGGGAAGGGACGGTCGAACACTGAAGCTTTCTTT.